Listed below are T cell receptor beta chains from one sample, sequenced in a study of cytomegalovirus exposure and HLA in healthy donors. Profiled with immunoSEQ multiplex PCR; TCRdb holds only in-frame clones, not every one. This table has 200,000 or so clones, around 87% appearing once. Sequencing used PBMCs. These receptors were collected from a man under 40 in good health and CMV-seronegative. CDR3s include the opening cysteine and the closing phenylalanine or tryptophan. The D gene is left open where the match is weak. The size entry is marked missing in some rows and otherwise reads once, few, many or a size class.

TRBJ2-1 | TRBV19 | . | TRBD2 | CASSKPSGREHNEQFF | TGTGCCAGTAGTAAGCCCAGCGGGAGGGAGCACAATGAGCAGTTCTTC
TRBJ2-7 | TRBV27 | . | . | CASRRAGPYEQYF | TGTGCCAGCAGGCGGGCGGGACCCTACGAGCAGTACTTC
TRBJ1-2 | TRBV11-2 | . | . | CASSLEGRYYGYTF | TGTGCCAGCAGCTTAGAAGGCAGGTACTATGGCTACACCTTC
TRBJ2-3 | TRBV16 | . | . | CASSQVRDTQYF | TGTGCCAGCAGCCAAGTGAGAGATACGCAGTATTTT
TRBJ2-5 | TRBV15 | . | TRBD2 | CATSSLTSGGAGETQYF | TGTGCCACCAGCAGCCTGACTAGCGGGGGGGCCGGTGAGACCCAGTACTTC
TRBJ2-3 | TRBV30 | . | TRBD1 | CAWEPGQGARGTDTQYF | TGTGCCTGGGAACCGGGACAGGGGGCGCGAGGCACAGATACGCAGTATTTT
TRBJ2-5 | TRBV10-1 | . | . | CASSDSDSETQYF | TGCGCCAGCAGTGATTCGGACAGTGAGACCCAGTACTTC
TRBJ2-1 | TRBV7-2 | . | . | CASSFRQARLGEQFF | TGTGCCAGCAGCTTCCGACAGGCGCGACTGGGGGAGCAGTTCTTC
TRBJ2-5 | TRBV4-2 | few | . | CASSLEGLKGETQYF | TGTGCCAGCAGCCTAGAGGGACTGAAGGGTGAGACCCAGTACTTC
TRBJ1-2 | TRBV28 | . | . | CASSSGGGIYGYTF | TGTGCCAGCAGTTCGGGGGGGGGAATTTATGGCTACACCTTC